A selection of T cell receptor beta chains follows, all from one sample in a study of beta chain features in type 1 diabetes. The method was immunoSEQ multiplex PCR; TCRdb's version includes in-frame clones alone and lacks a portion of them. This sample has some 290,000 clones, with about 24% found just once. Sequencing input: naive CD4+ T cells from blood. These receptors came from a woman between 25 and 40 years old with type 1 diabetes. Both conserved end residues are part of each CDR3. Each record gives: D gene, J gene, V gene, clone size, CDR3 protein, CDR3 DNA. D genes are given only for firm matches. Not all rows give a size; the values are once, few, many and, for expanded clones, a class.

d_call: TRBD2; j_call: TRBJ2-1; v_call: TRBV29-1; clone_size: NA; cdr3_aa: CSVEAGSGSTYNEQFF; cdr3_nt: TGCAGCGTTGAAGCGGGTAGCGGGTCGACCTACAATGAGCAGTTCTTC
d_call: NA; j_call: TRBJ2-5; v_call: TRBV29-1; clone_size: NA; cdr3_aa: CSVFPNQETQYF; cdr3_nt: TGCAGCGTTTTCCCTAACCAAGAGACCCAGTACTTC
d_call: TRBD2; j_call: TRBJ2-5; v_call: TRBV5-1; clone_size: NA; cdr3_aa: CASSLAGGSQETQYF; cdr3_nt: TGCGCCAGCAGCTTGGCCGGGGGGTCCCAAGAGACCCAGTACTTC
d_call: NA; j_call: TRBJ2-5; v_call: TRBV7-6; clone_size: NA; cdr3_aa: CASSLAVGRETQYF; cdr3_nt: TGTGCCAGCAGCTTAGCGGTTGGGAGGGAGACCCAGTACTTC
d_call: NA; j_call: TRBJ2-2; v_call: TRBV25-1; clone_size: few; cdr3_aa: CASSEYRGSNTGELFF; cdr3_nt: TGTGCCAGCAGTGAATATAGAGGTTCGAACACCGGGGAGCTGTTTTTT
d_call: NA; j_call: TRBJ1-1; v_call: TRBV5-1; clone_size: few; cdr3_aa: CASSLFPENTEAFF; cdr3_nt: TGCGCCAGCAGCTTGTTCCCAGAGAACACTGAAGCTTTCTTT
d_call: NA; j_call: TRBJ2-1; v_call: TRBV4-2; clone_size: few; cdr3_aa: CASSQLNEQFF; cdr3_nt: TGTGCCAGCAGCCAATTAAATGAGCAGTTCTTC
d_call: NA; j_call: TRBJ2-2; v_call: TRBV7-8; clone_size: NA; cdr3_aa: CASTPTGELFF; cdr3_nt: TGTGCCAGCACCCCAACCGGGGAGCTGTTTTTT
d_call: TRBD1; j_call: TRBJ1-2; v_call: TRBV7-9; clone_size: NA; cdr3_aa: CASSLTGTANYGYTF; cdr3_nt: TGTGCCAGCAGCTTAACCGGGACAGCTAACTATGGCTACACCTTC
d_call: TRBD2; j_call: TRBJ2-1; v_call: TRBV7-9; clone_size: NA; cdr3_aa: CASKGAGKTGEQFF; cdr3_nt: TGTGCCAGCAAAGGAGCGGGGAAAACGGGGGAGCAGTTCTTC
d_call: TRBD2; j_call: TRBJ2-2; v_call: TRBV18; clone_size: NA; cdr3_aa: CASSPGLAGAGGELFF; cdr3_nt: TGTGCCAGCTCACCGGGACTAGCGGGAGCCGGCGGGGAGCTGTTTTTT
d_call: TRBD2; j_call: TRBJ2-2; v_call: TRBV29-1; clone_size: few; cdr3_aa: CSVDGGAGELFF; cdr3_nt: TGCAGCGTTGATGGGGGGGCCGGGGAGCTGTTTTTT
d_call: TRBD2; j_call: TRBJ2-5; v_call: TRBV9; clone_size: NA; cdr3_aa: CASSVSGTSFTSGETQYF; cdr3_nt: TGTGCCAGCAGCGTTAGTGGGACTAGCTTCACGTCTGGAGAGACCCAGTACTTC
d_call: TRBD1; j_call: TRBJ2-1; v_call: TRBV5-1; clone_size: NA; cdr3_aa: CASSPRGWNEQFF; cdr3_nt: TGCGCCAGCAGCCCCAGGGGGTGGAATGAGCAGTTCTTC
d_call: TRBD2; j_call: TRBJ2-5; v_call: TRBV30; clone_size: few; cdr3_aa: CAWTGLAGWSRETQYF; cdr3_nt: TGTGCCTGGACGGGGCTAGCGGGATGGAGTCGGGAGACCCAGTACTTC
d_call: TRBD1; j_call: TRBJ2-7; v_call: TRBV18; clone_size: NA; cdr3_aa: CASSPPKTGTGEQYF; cdr3_nt: TGTGCCAGCTCACCACCGAAGACAGGGACGGGTGAGCAGTACTTC
d_call: NA; j_call: TRBJ2-7; v_call: TRBV4-2; clone_size: NA; cdr3_aa: CASSQAGAAPYEQYF; cdr3_nt: TGTGCCAGCAGCCAAGCGGGAGCCGCTCCCTACGAGCAGTACTTC
d_call: NA; j_call: TRBJ2-5; v_call: TRBV18; clone_size: NA; cdr3_aa: CASSPPIRLETQYF; cdr3_nt: TGTGCCAGCTCACCACCGATCAGGTTGGAGACCCAGTACTTC
d_call: NA; j_call: TRBJ1-1; v_call: TRBV7-9; clone_size: few; cdr3_aa: CASSLVGRGAFF; cdr3_nt: TGTGCCAGCAGCTTAGTAGGGCGCGGGGCTTTCTTT
d_call: TRBD2; j_call: TRBJ2-1; v_call: TRBV30; clone_size: few; cdr3_aa: CAWDRLAGFYNEQFF; cdr3_nt: TGTGCCTGGGACCGACTAGCGGGTTTCTACAATGAGCAGTTCTTC
d_call: TRBD1; j_call: TRBJ1-2; v_call: TRBV16; clone_size: few; cdr3_aa: CASSQSMTGPDYGYTF; cdr3_nt: TGTGCCAGCAGCCAATCGATGACAGGGCCGGATTATGGCTACACCTTC
d_call: TRBD1; j_call: TRBJ1-5; v_call: TRBV30; clone_size: NA; cdr3_aa: CAWSFGQGGGQPQHF; cdr3_nt: TGTGCCTGGAGTTTCGGACAGGGGGGTGGGCAGCCCCAGCATTTT
d_call: NA; j_call: TRBJ2-1; v_call: TRBV6-5; clone_size: few; cdr3_aa: CASRGHRSYNEQFF; cdr3_nt: TGTGCCAGCAGGGGCCACCGCTCCTACAATGAGCAGTTCTTC
d_call: TRBD2; j_call: TRBJ2-1; v_call: TRBV29-1; clone_size: few; cdr3_aa: CSVATSVEALGQFF; cdr3_nt: TGCAGCGTTGCAACTAGCGTAGAGGCCTTGGGGCAGTTCTTC
d_call: TRBD2; j_call: TRBJ2-1; v_call: TRBV27; clone_size: NA; cdr3_aa: CATVQPGTSVYNEQFF; cdr3_nt: TGTGCCACCGTTCAGCCGGGGACTAGCGTCTACAATGAGCAGTTCTTC
d_call: NA; j_call: TRBJ1-1; v_call: TRBV19; clone_size: few; cdr3_aa: CASSIRYRSTEAFF; cdr3_nt: TGTGCCAGTAGTATACGGTACCGGAGCACTGAAGCTTTCTTT
d_call: NA; j_call: TRBJ2-5; v_call: TRBV6-6; clone_size: few; cdr3_aa: CASSYSGLETQYF; cdr3_nt: TGTGCCAGCAGTTACTCCGGTTTGGAGACCCAGTACTTC
d_call: NA; j_call: TRBJ2-7; v_call: TRBV29-1; clone_size: NA; cdr3_aa: CSVGRVSHEQYF; cdr3_nt: TGCAGCGTTGGACGGGTGTCCCACGAGCAGTACTTC
d_call: TRBD2; j_call: TRBJ2-5; v_call: TRBV4-2; clone_size: NA; cdr3_aa: CASSQDPSGSETQYF; cdr3_nt: TGTGCCAGCAGCCAAGATCCGAGCGGGAGTGAGACCCAGTACTTC
d_call: NA; j_call: TRBJ2-5; v_call: TRBV25-1; clone_size: NA; cdr3_aa: CASSESGKETQYF; cdr3_nt: TGTGCCAGCAGTGAATCAGGGAAAGAGACCCAGTACTTC
d_call: NA; j_call: TRBJ2-7; v_call: TRBV5-1; clone_size: few; cdr3_aa: CASSLGQASYEQYF; cdr3_nt: TGCGCCAGCAGCTTGGGACAGGCCTCCTACGAGCAGTACTTC
d_call: TRBD2; j_call: TRBJ2-2; v_call: TRBV7-2; clone_size: few; cdr3_aa: CASKLAAHTGELFF; cdr3_nt: TGTGCCAGCAAACTAGCGGCCCACACCGGGGAGCTGTTTTTT
d_call: TRBD1; j_call: TRBJ2-5; v_call: TRBV10-3; clone_size: few; cdr3_aa: CAISEWDRSQETQYF; cdr3_nt: TGTGCCATCAGTGAGTGGGACAGGTCTCAAGAGACCCAGTACTTC
d_call: TRBD2; j_call: TRBJ2-3; v_call: TRBV4-1; clone_size: few; cdr3_aa: CASSPRTSGSMDTQYF; cdr3_nt: TGCGCCAGCAGCCCGAGGACTAGCGGGAGCATGGATACGCAGTATTTT
d_call: NA; j_call: TRBJ2-7; v_call: TRBV4-1; clone_size: NA; cdr3_aa: CASSQDGREQYF; cdr3_nt: TGCGCCAGCAGCCAAGATGGCAGGGAGCAGTACTTC
d_call: NA; j_call: TRBJ1-3; v_call: TRBV2; clone_size: few; cdr3_aa: CASSVGTGSIYF; cdr3_nt: TGTGCCAGCAGTGTCGGAACCGGGAGCATATATTTT
d_call: TRBD1; j_call: TRBJ2-5; v_call: TRBV5-1; clone_size: NA; cdr3_aa: CASSFGTVQETQYF; cdr3_nt: TGCGCCAGCAGCTTTGGGACAGTCCAAGAGACCCAGTACTTC
d_call: NA; j_call: TRBJ2-1; v_call: TRBV14; clone_size: few; cdr3_aa: CASSQGYRRPSYNEQFF; cdr3_nt: TGTGCCAGCAGCCAAGGGTATCGGCGGCCCTCCTACAATGAGCAGTTCTTC
d_call: TRBD1; j_call: TRBJ1-2; v_call: TRBV29-1; clone_size: NA; cdr3_aa: CSAWDRLYGYTF; cdr3_nt: TGCAGCGCATGGGACAGACTATATGGCTACACCTTC
d_call: TRBD2; j_call: TRBJ2-3; v_call: TRBV7-3; clone_size: NA; cdr3_aa: CASSQSQLAGADTQYF; cdr3_nt: TGTGCCAGCAGCCAAAGTCAATTAGCGGGAGCAGATACGCAGTATTTT
d_call: NA; j_call: TRBJ1-1; v_call: TRBV30; clone_size: NA; cdr3_aa: CAWNWGVDTEAFF; cdr3_nt: TGTGCCTGGAATTGGGGAGTAGACACTGAAGCTTTCTTT
d_call: NA; j_call: TRBJ2-7; v_call: TRBV9; clone_size: few; cdr3_aa: CASSVRGSSYEQYF; cdr3_nt: TGTGCCAGCAGCGTCCGAGGGAGCTCCTACGAGCAGTACTTC